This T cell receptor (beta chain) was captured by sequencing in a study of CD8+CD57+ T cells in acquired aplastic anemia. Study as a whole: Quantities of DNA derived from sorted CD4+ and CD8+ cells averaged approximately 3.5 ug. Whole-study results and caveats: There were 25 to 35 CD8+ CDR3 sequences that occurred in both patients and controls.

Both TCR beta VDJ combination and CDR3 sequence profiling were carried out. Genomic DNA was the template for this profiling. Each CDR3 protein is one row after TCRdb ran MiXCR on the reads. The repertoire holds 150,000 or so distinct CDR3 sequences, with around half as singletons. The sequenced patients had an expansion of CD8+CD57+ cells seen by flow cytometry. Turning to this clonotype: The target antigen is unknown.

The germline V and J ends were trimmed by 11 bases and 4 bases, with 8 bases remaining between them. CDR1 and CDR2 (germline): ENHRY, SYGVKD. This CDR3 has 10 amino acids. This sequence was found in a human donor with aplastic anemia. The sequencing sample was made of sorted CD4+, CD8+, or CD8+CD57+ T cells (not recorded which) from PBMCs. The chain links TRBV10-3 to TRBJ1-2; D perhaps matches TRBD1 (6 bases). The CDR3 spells CAGQTYGYTF. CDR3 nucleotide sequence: TGTGCCGGACAGACCTATGGCTACACCTTC.